This T cell receptor beta chain derives from a study of T cells after yellow fever vaccination. Worth noting for this clonotype: Its antigen is unidentified.

Study conclusions and caveats: CD4 and CD8 compartments shared a small share of clonotypes. The secondary response was weaker, and its peak arrived faster, on day 5 versus 15. Subsequent to the booster, the majority of primary-vaccination clones reappeared (around 96% CD4, approximately 90% CD8).

The CDR3 covers 12 residues. Germline CDR1 LGHDT, CDR2 YNNKEL (reference sequence). V was clipped by 1 base and J by 5 bases, with 5 bases between them. Via MiXCR, TCRdb re-called the 5' RACE reads, giving one row per CDR3 protein. The sample holds around 250,000 distinct CDR3 sequences, about 7% seen once. This specimen consisted of CD4+ T cells sorted from PBMCs, obtained 15 days after the yellow fever booster vaccination. This sequence joins TRBV3-1 and TRBJ2-5; D call uncertain. The TCR originated in a man aged 30-40 years who received the YFV17D yellow fever vaccine. CDR3 in amino acids: CASSQVLETQYF. In DNA form, the CDR3 reads TGTGCCAGCAGCCAAGTCCTTGAGACCCAGTACTTC.